This section outlines one T cell receptor (beta chain) sequence together with its context. In the original processing: The assay estimated nucleated cells by amplifying reference gene primers. Measured with immunoSEQ multiplex PCR; TCRdb has only the in-frame clones, and not every one. V, J and clone size were drawn from that table, and D and trimming were deduced from the DNA. The sample consists of over 150,000 clones, 80% to 90% of them appearing once. The CDR3 covers 17 residues. V lost 5 bases and J lost 1; bases outside the gene matches: 14. Germline CDR1 is MNHNY and CDR2 is SVGAGI (reference sequence). The data were obtained in a study of blood T cell repertoires in COVID-19. Turning to the study itself: Samples taken during acute and convalescent COVID-19 were collected in the United States, Italy and Spain.

Material: peripheral blood. The TCR comes from an elderly woman with COVID-19, enrolled during active disease. The chain recombines TRBV6-6 with TRBJ2-7, with 7 bases that match TRBD1. The DNA for the CDR3 is TGTGCCAGCAGTCCCTCAATAAACAGGGGTAGGTCCTACGAGCAGTACTTC. This encodes CASSPSINRGRSYEQYF.